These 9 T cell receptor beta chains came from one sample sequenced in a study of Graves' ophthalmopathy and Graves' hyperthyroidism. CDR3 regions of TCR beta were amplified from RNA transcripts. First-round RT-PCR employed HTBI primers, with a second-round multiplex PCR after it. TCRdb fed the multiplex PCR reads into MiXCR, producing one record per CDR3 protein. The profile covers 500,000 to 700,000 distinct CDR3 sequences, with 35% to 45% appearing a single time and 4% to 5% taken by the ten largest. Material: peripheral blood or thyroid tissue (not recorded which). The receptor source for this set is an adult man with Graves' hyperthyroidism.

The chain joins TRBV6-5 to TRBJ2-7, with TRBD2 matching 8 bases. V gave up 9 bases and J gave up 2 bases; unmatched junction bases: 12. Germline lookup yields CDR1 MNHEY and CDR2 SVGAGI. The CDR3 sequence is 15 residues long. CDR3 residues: CASRHTSGSTYEQYF. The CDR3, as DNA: TGTGCCAGTAGACACACTAGCGGTTCCACCTACGAGCAGTACTTC.

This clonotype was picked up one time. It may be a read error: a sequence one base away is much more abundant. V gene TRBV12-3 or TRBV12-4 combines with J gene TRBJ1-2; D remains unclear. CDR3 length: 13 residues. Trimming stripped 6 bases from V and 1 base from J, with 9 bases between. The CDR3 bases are TGTGCCAGCAGCGACTCACGTAACTATGGCTACACCTTC. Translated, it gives CASSDSRNYGYTF.

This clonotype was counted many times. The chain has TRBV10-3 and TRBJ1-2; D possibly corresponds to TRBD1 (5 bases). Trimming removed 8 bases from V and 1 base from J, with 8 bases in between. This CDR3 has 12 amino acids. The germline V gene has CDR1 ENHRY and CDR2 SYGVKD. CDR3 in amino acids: CAIEDSNYGYTF. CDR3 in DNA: TGTGCCATCGAAGACAGTAACTATGGCTACACCTTC.

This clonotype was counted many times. The CDR3 DNA is TGTGCCATCAGTGTTAAGGACGGCCCGGGCGAGCAGTACTTC. Translation: CAISVKDGPGEQYF. This chain uses TRBV10-3 with TRBJ2-7; D unclear. This CDR3 is 14 amino acids long. V was pared by 4 bases and J by 6 bases, with 16 bases between. CDR1 is ENHRY, CDR2 SYGVKD, per germline.

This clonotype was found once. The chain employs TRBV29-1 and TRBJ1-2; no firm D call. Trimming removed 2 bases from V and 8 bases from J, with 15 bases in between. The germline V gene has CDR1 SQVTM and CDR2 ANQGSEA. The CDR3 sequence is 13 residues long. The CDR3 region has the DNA TGCAGCGTTGAATTACATGGACGAGTGGGCTACACCTTC. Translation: CSVELHGRVGYTF.

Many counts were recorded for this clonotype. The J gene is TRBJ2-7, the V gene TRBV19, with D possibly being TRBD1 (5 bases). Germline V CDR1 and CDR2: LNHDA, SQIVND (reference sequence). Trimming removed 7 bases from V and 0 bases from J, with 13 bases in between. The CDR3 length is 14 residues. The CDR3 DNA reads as TGTGCCAGTAACGACTTCGACAGCTCCTACGAGCAGTACTTC. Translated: CASNDFDSSYEQYF.

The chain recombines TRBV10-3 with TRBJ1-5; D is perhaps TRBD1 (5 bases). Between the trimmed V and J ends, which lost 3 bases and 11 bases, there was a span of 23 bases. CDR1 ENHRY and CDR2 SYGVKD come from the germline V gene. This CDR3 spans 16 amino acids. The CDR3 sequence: CAISDLGLAVGETQHF. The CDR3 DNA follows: TGTGCCATCAGTGATCTGGGACTAGCGGTAGGAGAGACCCAGCATTTT.

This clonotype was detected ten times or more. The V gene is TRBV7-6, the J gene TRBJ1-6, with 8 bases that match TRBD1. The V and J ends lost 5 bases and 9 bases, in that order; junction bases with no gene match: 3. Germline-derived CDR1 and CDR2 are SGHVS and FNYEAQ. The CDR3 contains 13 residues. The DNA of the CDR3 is TGTGCCAGCAGCCGGACAGGGATTTCACCCCTCCACTTT. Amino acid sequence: CASSRTGISPLHF. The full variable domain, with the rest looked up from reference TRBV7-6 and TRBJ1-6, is GAGVSQSPRYKVTKRGQDVALRCDPISGHVSLYWYRQALGQGPEFLTYFNYEAQQDKSGLPNDRFSAERPEGSISTLTIQRTEQRDSAMYRCASSRTGISPLHFGNGTRLTVT.

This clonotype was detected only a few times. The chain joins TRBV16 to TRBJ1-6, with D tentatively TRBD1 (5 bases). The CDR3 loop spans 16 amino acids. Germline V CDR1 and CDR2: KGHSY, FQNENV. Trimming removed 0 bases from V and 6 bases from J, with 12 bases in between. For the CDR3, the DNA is TGTGCCAGCAGCCAATCCACATGGGGCTTTAATTCACCCCTCCACTTT. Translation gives CASSQSTWGFNSPLHF. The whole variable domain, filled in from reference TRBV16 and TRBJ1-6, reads GEEVAQTPKHLVRGEGQKAKLYCAPIKGHSYVFWYQQVLKNEFKFLISFQNENVFDETGMPKERFSAKCLPNSPCSLEIQATKLEDSAVYFCASSQSTWGFNSPLHFGNGTRLTVT.